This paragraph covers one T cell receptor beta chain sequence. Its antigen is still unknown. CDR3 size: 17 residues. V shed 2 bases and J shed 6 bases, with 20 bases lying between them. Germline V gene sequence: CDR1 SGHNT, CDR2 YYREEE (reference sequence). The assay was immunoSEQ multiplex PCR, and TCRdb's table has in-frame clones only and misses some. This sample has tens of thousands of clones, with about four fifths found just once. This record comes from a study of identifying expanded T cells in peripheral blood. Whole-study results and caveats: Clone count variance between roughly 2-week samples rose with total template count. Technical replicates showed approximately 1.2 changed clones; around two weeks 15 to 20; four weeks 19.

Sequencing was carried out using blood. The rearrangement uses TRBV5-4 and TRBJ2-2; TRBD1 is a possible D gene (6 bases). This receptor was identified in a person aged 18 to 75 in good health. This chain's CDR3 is CASSLGGGQGGPGELFF. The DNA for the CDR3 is TGTGCCAGCAGCTTAGGCGGCGGCCAAGGGGGACCCGGGGAGCTGTTTTTT.